This is a list of T cell receptor beta chains from one sample in a study of a mutant IDH1 vaccine in newly diagnosed glioma. These TCRs are of unknown antigen specificity. TCRdb's table, derived via immunoSEQ multiplex PCR, lists solely in-frame clones and lacks some. The sample holds tens of thousands of clones, about four fifths seen once. The sequenced sample was PBMCs, obtained from a glioma patient whose treatment included an IDH1 peptide vaccine. These receptor sequences come from a man aged 45-65 years with glioma. CDR3s include the opening cysteine and the closing phenylalanine or tryptophan. D genes are given only for firm matches. Not all rows give a size; the values are once, few, many and, for expanded clones, a class.

CDR3aa,CDR3nt,j_gene,abundance,v_gene,d_gene
CASSPGGGDEQYF,TGTGCCAGCAGCCCTGGGGGAGGCGACGAGCAGTACTTC,TRBJ2-7,-,TRBV14,-
CASSRGYYGYTF,TGTGCCAGCAGCAGGGGTTACTATGGCTACACCTTC,TRBJ1-2,-,TRBV21-1,-
CASQGPGYGETQYF,TGTGCCAGTCAGGGTCCCGGGTATGGGGAGACCCAGTACTTC,TRBJ2-5,once,TRBV25-1,-
CAWTARVGVWAQYF,TGTGCCTGGACGGCCAGGGTGGGGGTTTGGGCCCAGTACTTC,TRBJ2-5,-,TRBV30,-
CASKTTGTDLNSPLHF,TGTGCCAGTAAAACCACCGGGACGGACCTTAATTCACCCCTCCACTTT,TRBJ1-6,-,TRBV19,-
CASIQGAYEQYF,TGTGCCAGCATACAGGGGGCCTACGAGCAGTACTTC,TRBJ2-7,-,TRBV2,TRBD1
CASSFLSENTEAFF,TGTGCCAGCAGTTTTTTGTCGGAGAACACTGAAGCTTTCTTT,TRBJ1-1,-,TRBV6-5,-
CASRPQRMIYGYTF,TGTGCCAGCAGGCCCCAGAGGATGATATATGGCTACACCTTC,TRBJ1-2,few,TRBV6-5,-
CASSTAGGSGNTIYF,TGCGCCAGCAGCACGGCCGGCGGCTCTGGAAACACCATATATTTT,TRBJ1-3,-,TRBV5-1,-
CASSQGGDTGELFF,TGTGCCAGCAGCCAAGGAGGGGACACCGGGGAGCTGTTTTTT,TRBJ2-2,few,TRBV4-2,-
CAISPPSGASGANVLTF,TGTGCCATCAGCCCTCCGTCGGGAGCCTCTGGGGCCAACGTCCTGACTTTC,TRBJ2-6,-,TRBV10-3,-
CASSQRGGGATNEKLFF,TGTGCCAGCAGCCAAAGAGGGGGCGGTGCAACTAATGAAAAACTGTTTTTT,TRBJ1-4,few,TRBV7-3,TRBD1
CASSRDSLLFF,TGTGCCAGCTCAAGGGACAGCTTGCTGTTTTTT,TRBJ1-4,-,TRBV18,TRBD1
CASSLRGWALHF,TGCGCCAGCAGTCTTCGCGGTTGGGCCCTCCACTTT,TRBJ1-6,-,TRBV23-1,-
CASSRGTGQKETQYF,TGCGCCAGCAGCCGAGGGACAGGGCAGAAAGAGACCCAGTACTTC,TRBJ2-5,-,TRBV5-1,TRBD1
CASSQLRNPGSGAYEQYF,TGCGCCAGCAGCCAACTTCGCAACCCAGGGTCCGGGGCCTACGAGCAGTACTTC,TRBJ2-7,once,TRBV4-1,-
CASSESRSTYGYTF,TGTGCCAGCAGTGAATCGCGAAGTACCTATGGCTACACCTTC,TRBJ1-2,-,TRBV6-1,-
CASSEVGASNQPQHF,TGTGCCAGCAGTGAAGTGGGTGCGAGCAATCAGCCCCAGCATTTT,TRBJ1-5,-,TRBV2,-
CASSYRRASGASTDTQYF,TGTGCCAGCAGTTATCGCCGGGCTAGCGGTGCTAGCACAGATACGCAGTATTTT,TRBJ2-3,-,TRBV27,TRBD2
CSLTDRTSGQETQYF,TGCAGCTTGACGGACCGGACTAGCGGGCAAGAGACCCAGTACTTC,TRBJ2-5,-,TRBV29-1,TRBD2